The clone carrying this T cell receptor (beta chain) was seen only once. The data originate from a study of blood T cell repertoires in COVID-19. Patients in Seattle were enrolled during active infection, then followed longitudinally. The germline V gene has CDR1 MNHEY and CDR2 SVGEGT. This CDR3 is built from 16 residues. The ends were cut back, 6 bases at V and 0 bases at J, with 15 bases in the middle. Generated by immunoSEQ multiplex PCR, the TCRdb table keeps only in-frame clones and is missing some. This table holds about 120,000 clones, 90% found once. The sample taken for sequencing was peripheral blood. The source of this sequence is a woman between 55 and 75 years old with COVID-19, enrolled during active disease. The chain has TRBV6-2 or TRBV6-3 and TRBJ1-5; D gene uncertain. CDR3 bases: TGTGCCAGCAGCCTCGTCTGGGGAGTTAGCAATCAGCCCCAGCATTTT. This sequence encodes CASSLVWGVSNQPQHF.